This T cell receptor beta chain comes out of a study of CD8 T cells in Susac syndrome (dated by TCRdb to between 2018 and 2021). As for the study more broadly: Whether CD8+ T cell activation and differentiation in Susac syndrome was antigen driven was tested using repertoire sequencing. The study compared CD8+ T cell repertoire clonality among 12 healthy donors, about 14 Susac syndrome patients and roughly 16 multiple sclerosis patients.

Peripheral blood CD8+ and CD4+ T cells from healthy donors, Susac syndrome patients and multiple sclerosis patients were profiled using high-throughput TCR beta sequencing. Treatment-naive patients with stable or active relapsing-remitting disease fulfilling revised McDonald criteria were used as multiple sclerosis controls. Bulk CD8+ and CD4+ T cells were purified magnetically by negative isolation, whereas CD8+ TEMRA cells were enriched by FACS. Blood was collected in EDTA tubes and processed within 24 hours, with PBMCs isolated through density gradient centrifugation. PBMCs intended for TCR sequencing were cryopreserved in liquid nitrogen and were subsequently thawed in a 37 degrees C water bath. The sorted or isolated CD4+, CD8+ and CD8+ TEMRA cells had a purity of 90% or higher. The paper's findings and limits, for the study overall: The number of individuals in the TCR sequencing and HLA analysis was acknowledged as relatively small.

The CDR1 and CDR2 encoded by the germline V gene (reference sequence) are SEHNR and FQNEAQ. From the cysteine through the phenylalanine, the CDR3 covers 15 amino acids. The read is trimmed to its CDR3 DNA, 45 bases read in frame from base 1. The trim is 3 bases for V and 5 bases for J, with a gap of 14 bases between the germline ends. RNA was extracted with the RNeasy kit and roughly 0.45 to 1 ug was reverse transcribed using random hexamers. The immunoSEQ multiplex PCR assay, covering 54 Vbeta and 13 Jbeta segments, was used to amplify TCR beta CDR3 regions. PCR amplification bias was corrected using a synthetic template baseline for primer optimization and computational correction. The source study handled its data this way. Reads were assigned to V, D and J genes according to IMGT and analyzed in immunoSEQ Analyzer, with only productive sequences retained. Clonality was computed as one minus Shannon entropy normalized by log2 of the number of productive unique sequences. For each patient and control, public and private clones were evaluated among the 100 most prevalent clones. Susac-specific clones were defined as absent from healthy and MS cohorts, over a thousand published viral clones and other ImmuneACCESS disease sequences. In TCRdb, the public reads were trimmed at Q25 with fastp and aligned with MiXCR, with productive beta chains retained. Rows with one shared CDR3 protein collapse into an entry with the most common genes and DNA. The V and J calls reflect TCRdb's pipeline rather than the authors' work. The sample yields some 400,000 distinct CDR3 sequences; 85% were counted once. About 0.12% of the sample is taken by the ten largest.

As regards this clonotype: Its antigen target is currently unknown. Base quality data are lacking; no much larger clone is found one base away.

The rearrangement joined TRBV7-9 to TRBJ2-1, and TRBD2 may be the D gene, going by 6 matching bases. The origin of this receptor is a human donor with multiple sclerosis. Sequencing input: CD8+ T cells from PBMCs. The CDR3 amino acid sequence is: CASSFSGGPHNEQFF. The nucleotide sequence reads TGTGCCAGCAGCTTTTCCGGAGGGCCCCACAATGAGCAGTTCTTC.